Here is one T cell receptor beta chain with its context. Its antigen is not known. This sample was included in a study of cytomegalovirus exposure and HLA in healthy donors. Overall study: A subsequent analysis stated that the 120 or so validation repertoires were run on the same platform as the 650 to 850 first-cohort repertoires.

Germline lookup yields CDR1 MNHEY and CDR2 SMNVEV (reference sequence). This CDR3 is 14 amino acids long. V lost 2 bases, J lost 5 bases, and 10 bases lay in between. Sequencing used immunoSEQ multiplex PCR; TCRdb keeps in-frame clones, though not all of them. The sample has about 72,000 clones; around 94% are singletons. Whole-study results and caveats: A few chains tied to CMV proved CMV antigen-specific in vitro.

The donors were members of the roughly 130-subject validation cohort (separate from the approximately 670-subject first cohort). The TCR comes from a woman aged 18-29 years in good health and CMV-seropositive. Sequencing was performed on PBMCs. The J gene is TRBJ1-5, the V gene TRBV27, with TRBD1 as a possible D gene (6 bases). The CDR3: CASSLMGAHQPQHF. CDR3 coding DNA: TGTGCCAGCAGTTTAATGGGGGCGCATCAGCCCCAGCATTTT.